The 24 T cell receptor beta chains in this list originate from one sample, sequenced in a study of blood T cells in healthy people across ages. Sample-barcoded 5' priming and a J-beta primer mix drove a second PCR of roughly 6 to 12 cycles. TCRdb redid the calling of the 5' RACE reads with MiXCR, one entry per CDR3 protein. The sample holds 540,000 or so distinct CDR3 sequences, more than 20% seen once. Separately, the same data were catalogued under a study of T cells of mothers and their children.

The sample comprised blood. The source is a boy aged 5-17 years in good health.

This clonotype was picked up a small number of times. This chain uses TRBV18 with TRBJ2-7, with D uncertain. This CDR3 is 16 amino acids long. The V gene lost 2 bases and the J gene lost 3 bases, with 17 bases spanning the gap. From germline, CDR1 is KGHSH and CDR2 LQKENI. The CDR3 region is CASSPKVLGSVYEQYF. The DNA of the CDR3 is TGTGCCAGCTCACCAAAGGTATTGGGGTCGGTCTACGAGCAGTACTTC.

This clonotype turned up a few times. The CDR3 DNA is TGCAGAAGGAAACAAGGGGGCGGCCGGTGGGACACCGGGGAGCTGTTTTTT. Its protein product is CRRKQGGGRWDTGELFF. The gene calls are TRBV20-1 and TRBJ2-2; TRBD1 aligns across 7 bases. CDR1 DFQATT and CDR2 SNEGSKA come from the germline V gene (reference sequence). The CDR3 runs to 17 residues.

This chain's CDR3 is CASTPKFQKREKLFF. CDR3 DNA: TGTGCCAGCACCCCTAAGTTCCAGAAGCGTGAAAAACTGTTTTTT. The chain carries TRBV28 and TRBJ1-4, with D hard to call. The CDR3 covers 15 residues. CDR1 is MDHEN, CDR2 SYDVKM, per germline. Deletions cut 7 bases from V and 7 bases from J, with 19 bases between.

The chain employs TRBV7-3 and TRBJ2-1; 10 bases are shared with TRBD1. TRBJ2-5 explains the end of the DNA better; the J call may be wrong. From germline, CDR1 is SGHTA and CDR2 FQGTGA. There are 17 residues in the CDR3. The CDR3 protein is CASSLQGQGTRRETQYF. The CDR3 DNA is TGTGCCAGCAGCTTACAGGGACAGGGGACCCGTCGAGAGACCCAGTACTTC.

Comments on this clonotype: This may arise from a read error, as a much more abundant clone is one base away. CDR3 DNA sequence: TGTGCTAGCAGCTTTGGACTAGGGAGCGAGACCCAGTACTTC. Amino acid sequence: CASSFGLGSETQYF. The chain uses TRBV7-7 and TRBJ2-5; 7 positions match TRBD2. This CDR3 spans 14 amino acids. Germline-derived CDR1 and CDR2 are SSHAT and FNYEAQ (reference sequence).

This clonotype was picked up a small number of times. The chain recombines TRBV29-1 with TRBJ2-7, with 8 bases aligning to TRBD1. There are 13 residues in the CDR3. Looked up from germline, CDR1 is SQVTM and CDR2 is ANQGSEA. Trimming took 2 bases from V and 7 from J; bases not matched to a gene: 7. The CDR3 protein is CSVEMGTGGEQYF. Written as DNA, the CDR3 is TGCAGCGTTGAAATGGGGACAGGAGGTGAGCAGTACTTC.

This clonotype was found a few times. This chain links TRBV28 with TRBJ1-2, with D maybe TRBD1 (5 bases). The germline V gene encodes CDR1 MDHEN and CDR2 SYDVKM. The CDR3 has 12 amino acids. Between the trimmed V and J ends, which lost 8 bases and 7 bases, there was a span of 14 bases. CDR3 region: CASQAAGAGYTF. In DNA form, the CDR3 reads TGTGCCAGCCAAGCGGCCGGGGCTGGCTACACCTTC.

This clonotype was seen more than once but under ten times. The V call is TRBV27, the J call TRBJ1-2; D not resolved. The CDR3 is 13 residues long. V lost 2 bases and J 7 bases, leaving 11 bases between the germline ends. Germline V CDR1 and CDR2: MNHEY, SMNVEV (reference sequence). CDR3 sequence: CASSLNFGSGYTF. The DNA for the CDR3 is TGTGCCAGCAGTTTAAATTTCGGCAGTGGCTACACCTTC.

This rearrangement joins TRBV6-5 to TRBJ1-1; D uncertain. This CDR3 comprises 13 residues. The germline V and J ends were trimmed by 2 bases and 5 bases, with 9 bases remaining between them. Per the germline V gene, CDR1 is MNHEY and CDR2 is SVGAGI. The CDR3 nucleotides read TGTGCCAGCAGTTACCTGCGCGGGACTGAAGCTTTCTTT. Its protein is CASSYLRGTEAFF.

The CDR3 region is CASSWTASSYNEQFF. Written as DNA, the CDR3 is TGTGCCAGCAGCTGGACTGCCTCCTCCTACAATGAGCAGTTCTTC. The chain has TRBV6-6 and TRBJ2-1, with a tentative D call TRBD2 (5 bases). Germline CDR1 and CDR2: MNHNY and SVGAGI (reference sequence). V dropped 6 bases and J dropped 0 bases, with 12 bases sitting between them. This CDR3 region has 15 residues.

J is TRBJ2-3 and V is TRBV9; D not resolved. This CDR3 is 15 amino acids long. Germline assignment: CDR1 SGDLS and CDR2 YYNGEE. Trimming cost V 0 bases and J 0 bases, with 8 bases left between them. The CDR3 DNA sequence: TGTGCCAGCAGCGTAGTCGGGTTTAGCACAGATACGCAGTATTTT. This encodes CASSVVGFSTDTQYF.

The gene calls are TRBV5-1 and TRBJ2-5; D gene unclear. The CDR3 sequence is 16 residues long. V lost 4 bases, J lost 5 bases, and 21 bases lay in between. Germline assignment: CDR1 SGHRS and CDR2 YFSETQ. The CDR3 DNA reads TGCGCCAGCAGCGCCAGCGCATCCTCGGCGTTGGAGACCCAGTACTTC. As protein: CASSASASSALETQYF.

The sample holds a few counts of this clonotype. V gene TRBV25-1 combines with J gene TRBJ2-2; 7 nucleotides line up with TRBD1. V was clipped by 6 bases and J by 6 bases; unmatched bases: 4. CDR1 and CDR2 (germline): MGHDK, SYGVNS. This CDR3 has 13 residues. The CDR3, as DNA: TGTGCCAGCAGAGACAGGGAACCCGGGGAGCTGTTTTTT. Amino acid sequence: CASRDREPGELFF.

This clonotype was detected only a few times. V is TRBV6-4 and J is TRBJ2-1, with TRBD2 identical over 13 bases. After removal of 3 bases from V and 6 bases from J, the junction contained 2 bases not matched to a gene. Germline lookup yields CDR1 MRHNA and CDR2 SNTAGT. CDR3 size: 15 residues. The CDR3 reads CASSDRLAGGNEQFF. The CDR3 nucleotides read TGTGCCAGCAGTGATAGACTAGCGGGGGGCAATGAGCAGTTCTTC.

The count of this clonotype is one. The CDR3 sequence: CASSPRDNEQFF. The CDR3 bases are TGTGCCAGCTCACCACGGGATAATGAGCAGTTCTTC. The V call is TRBV18, the J call TRBJ2-5; D is ambiguous. With the DNA end fitting TRBJ2-1 better, the J assignment may be wrong. This CDR3 is 12 amino acids long. Germline V gives CDR1 KGHSH, CDR2 LQKENI.

This clonotype was seen at least ten times. The chain joins TRBV7-2 to TRBJ1-4; 8 positions match TRBD1. Unmatched junction bases numbered 7, after V lost 5 bases and J lost 2 bases. Germline CDR1 and CDR2: SGHTA and FQGNSA. This CDR3 is 16 amino acids long. The CDR3 bases are TGTGCCAGCAGCCGAGACAGGGGCGCTACTAATGAAAAACTGTTTTTT. Its protein is CASSRDRGATNEKLFF.

V is TRBV4-1 and J is TRBJ2-7; 10 bases map to TRBD2. This CDR3 is 15 amino acids long. The V and J ends lost 4 bases and 1 base, in that order; junction bases with no gene match: 4. Germline values: CDR1 MGHRA, CDR2 YSYEKL. DNA of the CDR3: TGCGCCAGCAGCCCTGGTAGCGGGAGGTCCTACGAGCAGTACTTC. Residues: CASSPGSGRSYEQYF.

The table lists this clonotype with many counts. The chain combines TRBV4-3 with TRBJ2-7, with D unclear. The germline gives CDR1 LGHNA, CDR2 YSLEER. V lost 0 bases and J 0 bases, leaving 24 bases between the germline ends. The CDR3 is 20 amino acids. The CDR3 sequence: CASSQDLGQLGHLGSYEQYF. The CDR3 DNA is TGCGCCAGCAGCCAAGATCTGGGCCAGCTCGGTCATCTTGGCTCCTACGAGCAGTACTTC.

The chain couples TRBV30 to TRBJ2-5; D unresolved. This CDR3 region has 13 residues. Trimming pared 5 bases from V and 4 bases from J, leaving 14 bases between. Germline lookup yields CDR1 GTSNPN and CDR2 SVGIG (reference sequence). As DNA, the CDR3 is TGTGCCTGGGGGAAGACCGCGGTAGAGACCCAGTACTTC. Translation gives CAWGKTAVETQYF.

J is TRBJ2-1 and V is TRBV29-1, with 7 bases matching TRBD1. The germline V gene has CDR1 SQVTM and CDR2 ANQGSEA. This CDR3 has 14 residues. The trim removed 5 bases at V and 7 bases at J, leaving 11 bases unmatched. The CDR3 nucleotides read TGCAGCGTTATCGTCAGGGGGTCGGGAAATGAGCAGTTCTTC. Translating gives CSVIVRGSGNEQFF.

The gene calls are TRBV5-5 and TRBJ1-1, with TRBD1 matching 10 bases. The CDR3 length is 18 residues. Trimming at V came to 3 bases and at J to 5 bases, leaving 16 bases not matched to a gene. Germline lookup yields CDR1 SGHKS and CDR2 YYEKEE (reference sequence). CDR3 in DNA: TGTGCCAGCAGCTACTCCGGGACAGGGGTGTTGGGGGTAACTGAAGCTTTCTTT. This gives the protein CASSYSGTGVLGVTEAFF.

The genes are TRBV29-1 and TRBJ1-2, with unresolved D. The V and J ends lost 3 bases and 3 bases respectively, with 8 bases between them. This CDR3 has 12 amino acids. Germline V gene lookup returns CDR1 SQVTM and CDR2 ANQGSEA. The CDR3 protein is CSVESGDYGYTF. CDR3 DNA: TGCAGCGTTGAGTCCGGCGACTATGGCTACACCTTC.

The chain carries TRBV12-3 or TRBV12-4 and TRBJ2-5, with TRBD1 matching over 10 bases. The DNA matches TRBJ2-7 better at its end, which makes the J call doubtful. The CDR3 extends over 15 amino acids. This CDR3 reads CASSLEPTGGDEQYF. CDR3 sequence (DNA): TGTGCCAGCAGTTTAGAACCGACAGGGGGCGACGAGCAGTACTTC.

This chain uses TRBV6-5 with TRBJ2-2, with unresolved D. The CDR3 sequence is 12 residues long. Germline assignment: CDR1 MNHEY and CDR2 SVGAGI. Trimming pared 6 bases from V and 7 bases from J, leaving 9 bases between. CDR3 bases: TGTGCCAGCAGACCGAGCATCGGGGAGCTGTTTTTT. Residues: CASRPSIGELFF.